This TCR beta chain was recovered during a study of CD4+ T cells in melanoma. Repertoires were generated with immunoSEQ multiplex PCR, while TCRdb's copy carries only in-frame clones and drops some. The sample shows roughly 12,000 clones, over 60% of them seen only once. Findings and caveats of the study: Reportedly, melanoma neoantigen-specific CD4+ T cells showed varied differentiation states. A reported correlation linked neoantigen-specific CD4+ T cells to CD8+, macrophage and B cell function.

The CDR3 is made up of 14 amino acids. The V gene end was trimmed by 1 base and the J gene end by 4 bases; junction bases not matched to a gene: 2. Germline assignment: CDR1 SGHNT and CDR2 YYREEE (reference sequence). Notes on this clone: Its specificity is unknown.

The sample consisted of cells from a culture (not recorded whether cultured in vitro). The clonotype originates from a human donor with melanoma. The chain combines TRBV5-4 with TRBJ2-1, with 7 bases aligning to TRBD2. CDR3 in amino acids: CASSLTSAYNEQFF. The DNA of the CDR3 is TGTGCCAGCAGCTTGACTAGCGCATACAATGAGCAGTTCTTC.